The present entry profiles one T cell receptor (beta chain) with its context. The CDR3 runs to 15 residues. In germline, CDR1 is LNHDA, CDR2 SQIVND (reference sequence). J lost 4 bases, V lost 7 bases, and 7 bases had no gene match. The record originates from a study of blood T cell repertoires in COVID-19. The repertoire was sequenced with immunoSEQ multiplex PCR; TCRdb's copy has only in-frame clones and lacks some. The top ten hold 20% to 25% of the sample, which has some 200,000 clones, 70% to 90% seen once. This TCR came from a man between 60 and 75 years old with active or convalescent COVID-19. The specimen sequenced was peripheral blood. The rearrangement joins TRBV19 to TRBJ2-6; 7 nucleotides line up with TRBD1. In DNA form, the CDR3 reads TGTGCCAGTACCGAAGACAGGGAGGGGGCCAACGTCCTGACTTTC. Residues: CASTEDREGANVLTF.